These 29 T cell receptor beta chains came from one sample sequenced in a study of regulatory T cells in long-lasting Graves disease. Time point given: newly diagnosed GD, antithyroid drugs for less than 3 months. The TCR library was made from RNA extracted from PBMCs. Building the TCR beta libraries relied on iRepertoire HTBI primers, and CDR3 regions underwent Arm-PCR. TCRdb reprocessed the multiplex PCR reads with MiXCR, giving one entry per CDR3 protein. This sample has hundreds of thousands of distinct CDR3 sequences, with roughly 15% found just once. These data were likewise used in another study, on T cells in Graves' hyperthyroidism and ophthalmopathy.

This specimen was peripheral blood mononuclear cells (PBMCs), taken at new diagnosis, from a patient treated with antithyroid drugs. These receptors were collected from a young woman with Graves disease.

In its sample, this clonotype was seen once. Just one base apart from a much larger clone, this may be a read error. The chain couples TRBV20-1 to TRBJ1-1, with D perhaps TRBD1 (6 bases). This CDR3 spans 14 amino acids. Germline V gene lookup returns CDR1 DFQATT and CDR2 SNEGSKA (reference sequence). Trimming pared 4 bases from V and 0 bases from J, leaving 12 bases between. The CDR3 DNA is TGCAGTGCTACTGCGGGGGGCGTGAACACTGAAGCTTTCTTT. Translated, it gives CSATAGGVNTEAFF.

The chain uses TRBV19 and TRBJ1-4, with D tentatively TRBD1 (5 bases). CDR1 and CDR2 from the germline V gene are LNHDA and SQIVND (reference sequence). The CDR3 runs to 15 residues. V was clipped by 2 bases and J by 3 bases, with 10 bases between them. CDR3 protein: CASSILGAANEKLFF. CDR3 nucleotides: TGTGCCAGTAGTATACTCGGGGCCGCTAATGAAAAACTGTTTTTT.

This clonotype was seen many times. This rearrangement joins TRBV11-2 to TRBJ1-1, with D possibly being TRBD1 (6 bases). The CDR3 loop spans 14 amino acids. Trimming took 5 bases from V and 0 from J, leaving 10 bases between them. Germline values: CDR1 SGHAT, CDR2 FQNNGV. DNA for the CDR3: TGTGCCAGCAGCCCTACAGGGCTGAACACTGAAGCTTTCTTT. Translation gives CASSPTGLNTEAFF.

This clonotype was observed a few times. The genes are TRBV6-1 and TRBJ2-4, with unresolved D. Trimming shortened V by 3 bases and J by 1 base, and 7 bases separated the two germline ends. Germline CDR1 reads MNHNS; CDR2 reads SASEGT. The CDR3 length is 14 residues. This CDR3 reads CASSDLGAKNIQYF. CDR3 nucleotide sequence: TGTGCCAGCAGTGACTTAGGGGCCAAAAACATTCAGTACTTC.

This clonotype was seen a handful of times. This chain links TRBV13 with TRBJ2-3, with TRBD1 as a possible D gene (5 bases). Looked up from germline, CDR1 is PRHDT and CDR2 is FYEKMQ (reference sequence). The CDR3 covers 15 residues. Trimming took 8 bases from V and 0 from J, leaving 15 bases between them. The CDR3 region has the DNA TGTGCCAGCGCAAGGGGAACTATTAGCACAGATACGCAGTATTTT. It yields the protein CASARGTISTDTQYF.

This clonotype was detected ten times or more. This rearrangement joins TRBV27 to TRBJ1-1; D gene unclear. Germline CDR1 and CDR2: MNHEY and SMNVEV (reference sequence). The CDR3 totals 15 residues. Trimming removed 1 base at V and 2 bases at J, with 11 bases between. Here the CDR3 DNA reads TGTGCCAGCAGTTTATTGTTCTCACCCAACACTGAAGCTTTCTTT. This sequence encodes CASSLLFSPNTEAFF.

For this clonotype: A junction boundary mismatches the germline segment, possibly from a read error. The chain combines TRBV11-2 with TRBJ2-7; 8 bases fit TRBD1. Germline values: CDR1 SGHAT, CDR2 FQNNGV. This CDR3 has 14 amino acids. The CDR3 region is CASSLADFTDRVFF. The CDR3 DNA is TGTGCCAGCAGCTTAGCCGACTTCACGGACAGGGTTTTCTTC.

In this sample, this clonotype turned up many times. The chain recombines TRBV28 with TRBJ2-1, with a weak D call TRBD2 (6 bases). The germline V gene has CDR1 MDHEN and CDR2 SYDVKM. The V end lost 5 bases, the J end lost 0 bases, and 11 bases lay between the germline ends. CDR3 length equals 15 residues. The CDR3 coding sequence is TGTGCCAGCAGTATGGGAGGTAGCTCCTACAATGAGCAGTTCTTC. It yields the protein CASSMGGSSYNEQFF.

On this clonotype: One end of the junction does not line up with germline, which may come from a read error. This chain uses TRBV20-1 with TRBJ2-1, with 13 bases fitting TRBD2. The CDR3 spans 13 residues. The germline V gene has CDR1 DFQATT and CDR2 SNEGSKA (reference sequence). As DNA, the CDR3 is TGCAGTGCCCCCGGGACTAGCGGGATTGGGTGGCTCTTC. Its translation: CSAPGTSGIGWLF.

The chain is built from TRBV12-3 or TRBV12-4 and TRBJ2-7; 10 bases are a match to TRBD2. The CDR3 length is 14 residues. Trimming at V came to 6 bases and at J to 2 bases, leaving 4 bases not matched to a gene. The CDR3 nucleotides are TGTGCCAGCAGCTCTACTAGCGGGGCCTACGAGCAGTACTTC. As protein: CASSSTSGAYEQYF.

Note on this clonotype: Since a much larger clone is just one base distant, this may be a read error. This sequence joins TRBV7-2 and TRBJ2-5, with D possibly called TRBD1 or TRBD2 (5 bases each). With 9 bases removed from V and 7 bases from J, the gap between germline ends came to 24 bases. Germline lookup yields CDR1 SGHTA and CDR2 FQGNSA. The CDR3 spans 15 residues. CDR3: CARSPPGRPVGTQYF. CDR3 sequence (DNA): TGTGCCAGAAGCCCACCGGGACGGCCGGTGGGGACCCAGTACTTC.

This clonotype was observed at least ten times. The chain has TRBV12-3 or TRBV12-4 and TRBJ1-5, with 10 bases matching TRBD1. The CDR3 has 14 residues. The trim removed 7 bases at V and 8 bases at J, leaving 8 bases unmatched. In DNA, the CDR3 is TGTGCCAGCAACGGGGACAGGGGAACGGAGCCCCAGCATTTT. Translation: CASNGDRGTEPQHF.

This clonotype was counted at least ten times. The rearrangement links TRBV6-2 or TRBV6-3 to TRBJ1-5; tentative D call: TRBD1 (5 bases). The CDR3 has 15 residues. V was cut by 2 bases and J by 13 bases, with 21 bases left in between. CDR1 is MNHEY and CDR2 is SVGEGT in the germline V gene. The DNA of the CDR3 is TGTGCCAGCAGTTACGAACACGGACACCGTCTTGTGCAGCATTTT. Protein: CASSYEHGHRLVQHF.

This clonotype was detected once. This could be a read error, since a much larger clone is one nucleotide away. The chain is built from TRBV5-8 and TRBJ2-5; the match to TRBD1 covers 7 bases. The CDR3 has 14 residues. The V gene's germline CDR1 is SGHTS and CDR2 YDEGEE. With V trimmed by 6 bases and J by 1 base, 6 bases remained unmatched. CDR3 loop: CASIFGDSQETQYF. In nucleotides, the CDR3 is TGTGCCAGCATTTTCGGGGACAGCCAAGAGACCCAGTACTTC.

There are many counts of this clonotype. The genes are TRBV30 and TRBJ1-1, with 8 bases that match TRBD1. This CDR3 has 12 amino acids. Germline V gene sequence: CDR1 GTSNPN, CDR2 SVGIG (reference sequence). V was clipped by 5 bases and J by 5 bases; unmatched bases: 4. The CDR3 coding sequence is TGTGCCTGGGACAGGGGTGGGACTGAAGCTTTCTTT. As protein: CAWDRGGTEAFF.

Ten or more counts support this clonotype. The gene calls are TRBV12-3 or TRBV12-4 and TRBJ2-3, with 8 bases that match TRBD1. This CDR3 spans 14 amino acids. V lost 6 bases and J lost 1; bases outside the gene matches: 3. The DNA for the CDR3 is TGTGCCAGCAGCCCGACAGGGGGCACAGATACGCAGTATTTT. Translation gives CASSPTGGTDTQYF.

The table lists this clonotype with many counts. The chain recombines TRBV2 with TRBJ1-5, with TRBD1 identical over 8 bases. With 7 bases clipped from V and 5 bases from J, the junction kept 4 bases outside the gene matches. CDR1 is SNHLY, CDR2 FYNNEI, per germline. The CDR3 length is 13 residues. CDR3 sequence (DNA): TGTGCCAGCACGACAGGGGCCTATCAGCCCCAGCATTTT. This encodes CASTTGAYQPQHF.

This clonotype came up many times. This rearrangement joins TRBV18 to TRBJ1-1; D is unclear. The CDR3 consists of 13 residues. Trimming pared 2 bases from V and 5 bases from J, leaving 9 bases between. CDR1 and CDR2 from the germline V gene are KGHSH and LQKENI. The CDR3 is CASSPDAKTEAFF. In nucleotides, the CDR3 is TGTGCCAGCTCACCAGACGCGAAAACTGAAGCTTTCTTT.

This clonotype has ten or more counts. The V and J genes are TRBV2 and TRBJ2-7, with 7 nucleotides matching TRBD2. With 6 bases clipped from V and 3 bases from J, the junction kept 2 bases outside the gene matches. The CDR3 totals 12 residues. Germline V gives CDR1 SNHLY, CDR2 FYNNEI. The CDR3 sequence: CASRGGGYEQYF. The CDR3 nucleotides are TGTGCCAGCAGGGGCGGGGGCTACGAGCAGTACTTC.

This clonotype was detected only a few times. The CDR3 nucleotides are TGTGCCAGCAGCGTAGGTGGGGGGCGGACTACCTCCTACAATGAGCAGTTCTTC. Translating gives CASSVGGGRTTSYNEQFF. V is TRBV9 and J is TRBJ2-1, with D possibly called TRBD1 or TRBD2 (6 bases each). This CDR3 spans 18 amino acids. Per germline, CDR1 SGDLS and CDR2 YYNGEE. V was pared by 0 bases and J by 0 bases, with 16 bases between. The full variable domain, in which reference TRBV9 and TRBJ2-1 provide the parts outside the CDR3, is DSGVTQTPKHLITATGQRVTLRCSPRSGDLSVYWYQQSLDQGLQFLIQYYNGEERAKGNILERFSAQQFPDLHSELNLSSLELGDSALYFCASSVGGGRTTSYNEQFFGPGTRLTVL.

The rearrangement links TRBV6-1 to TRBJ2-6, with 9 bases aligning to TRBD2. V dropped 4 bases and J dropped 0; count of bases not matched to a gene: 13. The CDR3 has 20 residues. The germline CDR1 and CDR2 sequences are MNHNS and SASEGT. This chain's CDR3 is CASSGGWASGASSGANVLTF. CDR3 nucleotides: TGTGCCAGCAGTGGAGGGTGGGCTAGCGGGGCGAGCTCTGGGGCCAACGTCCTGACTTTC.

This clonotype occurred a few times. This chain connects TRBV20-1 to TRBJ2-1, with 9 nucleotides matching TRBD1. J lost 8 bases, V lost 0 bases, and 11 bases had no gene match. The CDR3 is 16 amino acids. Germline CDR1 is DFQATT and CDR2 is SNEGSKA (reference sequence). The CDR3 DNA reads TGCAGTGCTAGAGACCGGCTCGGGACAGGGTACCATGAGCAGTTCTTC. This codes for CSARDRLGTGYHEQFF.

This clonotype has just a few counts. The chain joins TRBV30 to TRBJ2-1; 9 bases agree with TRBD2. V was clipped by 0 bases and J by 8 bases; unmatched bases: 8. The V gene's germline CDR1 is GTSNPN and CDR2 SVGIG (reference sequence). The CDR3 consists of 15 residues. The CDR3 loop is CAWSVAGGPSYEQFF. The CDR3 nucleotides read TGTGCCTGGAGTGTCGCGGGAGGGCCATCCTATGAGCAGTTCTTC. The full variable domain, its missing parts supplied by reference TRBV30 and TRBJ2-1, is SQTIHQWPATLVQPVGSPLSLECTVEGTSNPNLYWYRQAAGRGLQLLFYSVGIGQISSEVPQNLSASRPQDRQFILSSKKLLLSDSGFYLCAWSVAGGPSYEQFFGPGTRLTVL.

The chain joins TRBV30 to TRBJ2-3; D gene ambiguous. The CDR3 length is 13 residues. Trimming removed 2 bases at V and 5 bases at J, with 11 bases between. Germline V gives CDR1 GTSNPN, CDR2 SVGIG (reference sequence). In DNA, the CDR3 is TGTGCCTGGAGTATCGTACGGCGAGATACGCAGTATTTT. As protein: CAWSIVRRDTQYF.

This clonotype appeared many times. The V call is TRBV2, the J call TRBJ2-1; 8 bases match TRBD2. Germline CDR1 SNHLY, CDR2 FYNNEI. The CDR3 has 14 amino acids. V was pared by 3 bases and J by 12 bases, with 10 bases of the junction left unmatched. The CDR3 region is CASSDASGSLGQFF. CDR3 DNA sequence: TGTGCCAGCAGTGATGCCAGCGGGAGTCTGGGGCAGTTCTTC.

The chain has TRBV19 and TRBJ2-1, with D possibly TRBD2 on 5 matching bases. Germline lookup yields CDR1 LNHDA and CDR2 SQIVND (reference sequence). The length of the CDR3 is 13 residues. Trimming took 10 bases from V and 3 from J, leaving 13 bases between them. CDR3 loop: CATKRTYYNEQFF. The CDR3, as DNA: TGTGCCACCAAAAGGACTTACTACAATGAGCAGTTCTTC.

This clonotype was counted a few times. The chain employs TRBV29-1 and TRBJ2-3; the D is unclear. This CDR3 region has 13 residues. V was trimmed by 4 bases and J by 5 bases, leaving 13 bases between them. Germline CDR1 reads SQVTM; CDR2 reads ANQGSEA. The CDR3 spells CSVVLGPGDTQYF. The DNA for the CDR3 is TGCAGCGTTGTATTAGGGCCGGGAGATACGCAGTATTTT.

Only a few counts were recorded for this clonotype. This chain uses TRBV28 with TRBJ2-2; 13 bases line up with TRBD2. With 6 bases clipped from V and 0 bases from J, the junction kept 10 bases outside the gene matches. Germline loops: CDR1 MDHEN, CDR2 SYDVKM. The CDR3 covers 19 residues. The CDR3 spells CASRGTSGTRQANTGELFF. The CDR3 nucleotides are TGTGCCAGCAGAGGGACTAGCGGGACGCGTCAAGCGAACACCGGGGAGCTGTTTTTT.

Ten or more counts support this clonotype. V and J are TRBV10-1 and TRBJ2-1, with 9 nucleotides matching TRBD2. The CDR3 consists of 17 residues. V shed 8 bases and J 1 base; nucleotides not matched to a gene: 12. From germline, CDR1 is WNHNN and CDR2 SYGVQD (reference sequence). The CDR3 nucleotides are TGCGCCAGCTGGAGGGGACTAGCAGGAGGATCCTACAATGAGCAGTTCTTC. Protein product: CASWRGLAGGSYNEQFF.